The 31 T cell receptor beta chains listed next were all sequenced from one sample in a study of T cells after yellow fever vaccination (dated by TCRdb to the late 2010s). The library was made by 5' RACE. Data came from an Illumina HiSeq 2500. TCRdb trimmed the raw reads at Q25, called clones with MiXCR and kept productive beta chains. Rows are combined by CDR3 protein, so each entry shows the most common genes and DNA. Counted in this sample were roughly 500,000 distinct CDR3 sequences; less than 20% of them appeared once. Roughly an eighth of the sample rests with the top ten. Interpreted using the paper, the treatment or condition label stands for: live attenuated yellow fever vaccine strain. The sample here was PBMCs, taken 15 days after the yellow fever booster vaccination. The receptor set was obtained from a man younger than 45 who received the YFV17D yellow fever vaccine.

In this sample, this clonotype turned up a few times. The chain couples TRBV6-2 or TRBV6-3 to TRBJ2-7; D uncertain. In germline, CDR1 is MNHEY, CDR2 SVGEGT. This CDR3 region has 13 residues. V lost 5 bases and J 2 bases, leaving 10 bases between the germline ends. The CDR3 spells CASSHRAAYEQYF. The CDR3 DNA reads TGTGCCAGCAGTCATAGAGCAGCCTACGAGCAGTACTTC.

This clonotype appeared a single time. The CDR3: CCARDHRGLRTYNEQFF. In DNA, the CDR3 is TGCTGCGCTAGAGATCACCGAGGACTAAGGACCTACAATGAGCAGTTCTTC. The J gene is TRBJ2-1, the V gene TRBV20-1; D may be TRBD2 (6 bases). The CDR3 has 17 residues. In germline, CDR1 is DFQATT, CDR2 SNEGSKA (reference sequence).

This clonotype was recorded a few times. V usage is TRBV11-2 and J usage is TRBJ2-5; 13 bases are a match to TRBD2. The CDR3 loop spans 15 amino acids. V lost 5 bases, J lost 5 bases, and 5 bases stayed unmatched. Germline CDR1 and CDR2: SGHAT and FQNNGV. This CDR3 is CASSQTSGRWETQYF. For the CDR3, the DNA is TGTGCCAGCAGCCAGACTAGCGGGAGGTGGGAGACCCAGTACTTC.

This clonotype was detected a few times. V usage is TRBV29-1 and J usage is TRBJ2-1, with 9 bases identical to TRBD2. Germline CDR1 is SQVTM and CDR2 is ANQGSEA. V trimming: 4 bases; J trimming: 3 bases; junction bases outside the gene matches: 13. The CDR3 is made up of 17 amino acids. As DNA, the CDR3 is TGCAGCGTTGCAGAGATTGGGCTAGCGGGATACTACAATGAGCAGTTCTTC. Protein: CSVAEIGLAGYYNEQFF.

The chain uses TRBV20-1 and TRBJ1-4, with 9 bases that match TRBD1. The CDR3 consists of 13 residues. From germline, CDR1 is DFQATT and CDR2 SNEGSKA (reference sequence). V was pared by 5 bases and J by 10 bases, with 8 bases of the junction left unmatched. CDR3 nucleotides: TGCAGTGCTTCCCGGGACAGGGAAGGAAAACTGTTTTTT. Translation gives CSASRDREGKLFF.

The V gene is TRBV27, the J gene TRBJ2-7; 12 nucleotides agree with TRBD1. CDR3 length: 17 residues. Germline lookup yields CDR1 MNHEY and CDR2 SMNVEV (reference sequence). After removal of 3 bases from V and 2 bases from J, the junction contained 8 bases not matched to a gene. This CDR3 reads CASSFGTGGAFAYEQYF. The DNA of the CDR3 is TGTGCCAGCAGTTTTGGGACAGGGGGCGCTTTCGCCTACGAGCAGTACTTC.

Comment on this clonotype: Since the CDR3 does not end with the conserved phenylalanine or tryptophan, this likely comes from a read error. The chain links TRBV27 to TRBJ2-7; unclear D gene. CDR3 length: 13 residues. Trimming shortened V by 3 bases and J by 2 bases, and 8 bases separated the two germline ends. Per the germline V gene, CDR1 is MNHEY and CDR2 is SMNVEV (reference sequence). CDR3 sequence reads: CASSLTEAYEQYL. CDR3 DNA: TGTGCCAGCAGTTTGACGGAAGCCTACGAGCAGTACTTG.

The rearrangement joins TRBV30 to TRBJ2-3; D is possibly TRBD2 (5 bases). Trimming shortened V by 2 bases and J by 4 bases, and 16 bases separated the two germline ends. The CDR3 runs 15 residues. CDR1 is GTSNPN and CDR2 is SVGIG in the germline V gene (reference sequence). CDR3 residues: CAWSLGRLEADTQYF. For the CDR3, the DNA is TGTGCCTGGAGTCTTGGGCGGCTGGAGGCAGATACGCAGTATTTT.

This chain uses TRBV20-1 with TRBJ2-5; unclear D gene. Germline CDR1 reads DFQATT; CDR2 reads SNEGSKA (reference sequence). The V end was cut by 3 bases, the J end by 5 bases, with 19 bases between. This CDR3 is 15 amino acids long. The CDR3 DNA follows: TGCAGTGCTAGGCCCCCGGGTCTGAGGCGGGAGACCCAGTACTTC. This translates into CSARPPGLRRETQYF.

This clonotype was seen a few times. The CDR3, as DNA: TGCAGTGCTCCCACCGAGGCGACATCATCCTACGAGCAGTACTTC. It codes for CSAPTEATSSYEQYF. The rearrangement links TRBV20-1 to TRBJ2-7; D uncertain. The CDR3 extends over 15 amino acids. V lost 5 bases and J lost 1, with 18 bases in between. CDR1 is DFQATT, CDR2 SNEGSKA, per germline (reference sequence).

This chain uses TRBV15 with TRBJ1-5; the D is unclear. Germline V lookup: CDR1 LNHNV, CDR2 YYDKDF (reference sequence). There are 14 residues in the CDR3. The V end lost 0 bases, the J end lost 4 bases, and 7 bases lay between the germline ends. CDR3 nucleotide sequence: TGTGCCACCAGCAGAGAGGGTTGGAATCAGCCCCAGCATTTT. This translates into CATSREGWNQPQHF.

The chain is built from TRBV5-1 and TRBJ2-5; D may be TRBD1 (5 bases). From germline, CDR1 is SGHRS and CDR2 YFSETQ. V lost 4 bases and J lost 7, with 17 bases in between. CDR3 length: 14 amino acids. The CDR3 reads CASSVVGVEGTQYF. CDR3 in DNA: TGCGCCAGCAGCGTCGTAGGGGTTGAAGGGACCCAGTACTTC.

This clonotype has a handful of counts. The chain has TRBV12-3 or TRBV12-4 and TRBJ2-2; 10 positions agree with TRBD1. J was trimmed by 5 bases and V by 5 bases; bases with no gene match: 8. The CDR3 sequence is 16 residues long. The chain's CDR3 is CASSQVPGQGTGELFF. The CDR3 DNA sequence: TGTGCCAGCAGTCAAGTCCCGGGACAGGGGACCGGGGAGCTGTTTTTT.

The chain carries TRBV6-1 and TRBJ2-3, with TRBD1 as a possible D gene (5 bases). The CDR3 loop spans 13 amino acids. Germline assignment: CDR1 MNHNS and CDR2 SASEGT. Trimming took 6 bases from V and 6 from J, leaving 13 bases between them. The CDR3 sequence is CASRRIQADTQYF. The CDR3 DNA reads TGTGCCAGCAGGCGCATACAGGCGGATACGCAGTATTTT.

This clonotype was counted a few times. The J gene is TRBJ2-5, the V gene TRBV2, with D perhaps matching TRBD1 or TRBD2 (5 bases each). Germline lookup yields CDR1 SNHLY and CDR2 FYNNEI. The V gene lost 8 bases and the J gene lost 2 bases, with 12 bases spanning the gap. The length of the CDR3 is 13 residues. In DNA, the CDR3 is TGTGCCAGCCCAGGGACGTCTCAAGAGACCCAGTACTTC. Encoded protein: CASPGTSQETQYF.

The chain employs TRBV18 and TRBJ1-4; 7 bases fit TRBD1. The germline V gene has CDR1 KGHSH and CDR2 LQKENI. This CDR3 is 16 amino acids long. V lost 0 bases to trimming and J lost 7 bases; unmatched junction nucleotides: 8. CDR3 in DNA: TGTGCCAGCTCACCACCCGGCGACAGGGAGGCTGAAAAACTGTTTTTT. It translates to CASSPPGDREAEKLFF.

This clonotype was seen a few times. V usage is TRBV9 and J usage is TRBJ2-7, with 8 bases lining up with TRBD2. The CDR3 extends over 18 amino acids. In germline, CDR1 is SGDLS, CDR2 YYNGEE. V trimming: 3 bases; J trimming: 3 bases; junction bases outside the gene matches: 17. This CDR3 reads CASSAHRLLPGLVYEQYF. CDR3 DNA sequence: TGTGCCAGCAGCGCCCATCGACTCCTGCCGGGACTAGTCTACGAGCAGTACTTC.

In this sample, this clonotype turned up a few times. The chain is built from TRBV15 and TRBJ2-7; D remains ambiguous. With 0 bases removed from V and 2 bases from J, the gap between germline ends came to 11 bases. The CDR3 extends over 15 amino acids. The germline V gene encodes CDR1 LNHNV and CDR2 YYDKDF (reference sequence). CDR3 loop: CATSRETHGPYEQYF. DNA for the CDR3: TGTGCCACCAGCAGAGAGACACACGGCCCCTACGAGCAGTACTTC.

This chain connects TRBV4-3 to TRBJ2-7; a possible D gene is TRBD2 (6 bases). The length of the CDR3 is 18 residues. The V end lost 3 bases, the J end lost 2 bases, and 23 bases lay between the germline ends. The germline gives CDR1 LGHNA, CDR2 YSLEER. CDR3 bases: TGCGCCAGCAGCCAGAACCGTTTATTGCGGGACGTTGCCTACGAGCAGTACTTC. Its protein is CASSQNRLLRDVAYEQYF.

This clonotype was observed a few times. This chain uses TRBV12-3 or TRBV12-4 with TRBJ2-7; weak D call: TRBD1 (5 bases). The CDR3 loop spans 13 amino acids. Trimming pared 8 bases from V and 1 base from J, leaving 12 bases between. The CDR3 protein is CASGVGVSYEQYF. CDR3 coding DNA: TGTGCCAGCGGGGTAGGGGTGTCCTACGAGCAGTACTTC.

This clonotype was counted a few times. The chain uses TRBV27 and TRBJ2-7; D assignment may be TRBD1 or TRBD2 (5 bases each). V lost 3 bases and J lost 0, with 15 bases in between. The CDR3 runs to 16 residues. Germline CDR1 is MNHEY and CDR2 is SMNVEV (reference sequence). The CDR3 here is CASSFFARDGSYEQYF. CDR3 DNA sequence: TGTGCCAGCAGTTTTTTCGCCCGGGACGGCTCCTACGAGCAGTACTTC.

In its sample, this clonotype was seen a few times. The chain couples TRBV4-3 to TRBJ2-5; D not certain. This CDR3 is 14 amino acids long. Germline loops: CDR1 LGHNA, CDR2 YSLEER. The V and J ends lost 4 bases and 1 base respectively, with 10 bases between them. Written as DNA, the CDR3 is TGCGCCAGCAGCCCCAACCTCAGCCAAGAGACCCAGTACTTC. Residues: CASSPNLSQETQYF.

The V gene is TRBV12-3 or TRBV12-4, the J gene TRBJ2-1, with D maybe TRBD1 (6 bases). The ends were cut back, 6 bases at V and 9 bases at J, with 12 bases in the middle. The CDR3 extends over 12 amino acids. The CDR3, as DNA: TGTGCCAGCAGCAACTTCAGGGGTGAGCAGTTCTTC. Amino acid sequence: CASSNFRGEQFF.

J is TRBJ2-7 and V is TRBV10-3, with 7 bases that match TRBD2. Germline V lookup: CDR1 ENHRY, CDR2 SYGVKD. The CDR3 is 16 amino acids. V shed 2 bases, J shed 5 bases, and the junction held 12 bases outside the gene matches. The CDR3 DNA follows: TGTGCCATCAGTGAGACTACAGTCGGGAGGTTCGACGAGCAGTACTTC. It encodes CAISETTVGRFDEQYF.

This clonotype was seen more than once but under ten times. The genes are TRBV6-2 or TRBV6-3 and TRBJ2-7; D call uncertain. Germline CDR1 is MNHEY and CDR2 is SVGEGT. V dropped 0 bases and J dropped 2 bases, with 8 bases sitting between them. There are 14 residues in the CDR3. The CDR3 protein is CASSYSIPTYEQYF. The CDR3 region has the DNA TGTGCCAGCAGTTACTCGATCCCGACCTACGAGCAGTACTTC.

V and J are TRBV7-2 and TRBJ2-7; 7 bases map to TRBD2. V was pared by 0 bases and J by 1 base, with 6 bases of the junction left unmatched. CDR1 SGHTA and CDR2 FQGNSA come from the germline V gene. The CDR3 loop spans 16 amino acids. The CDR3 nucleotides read TGTGCCAGCAGCTTAGCGTTAGCGGGTGGGTCCTACGAGCAGTACTTC. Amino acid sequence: CASSLALAGGSYEQYF.

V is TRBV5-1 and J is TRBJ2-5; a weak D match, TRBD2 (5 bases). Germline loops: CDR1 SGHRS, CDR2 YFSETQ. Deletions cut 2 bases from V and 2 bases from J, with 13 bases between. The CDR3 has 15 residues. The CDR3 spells CASSFGRAEQETQYF. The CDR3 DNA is TGCGCCAGCAGCTTCGGCCGAGCGGAACAAGAGACCCAGTACTTC.

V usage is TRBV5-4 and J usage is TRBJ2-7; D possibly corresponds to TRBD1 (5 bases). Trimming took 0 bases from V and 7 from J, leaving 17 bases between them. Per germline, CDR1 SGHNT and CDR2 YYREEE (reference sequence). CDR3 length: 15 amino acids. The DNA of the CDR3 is TGTGCCAGCAGCTTGGGCCAGGGCGGCGGTCGAGAGCAGTACTTC. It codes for CASSLGQGGGREQYF. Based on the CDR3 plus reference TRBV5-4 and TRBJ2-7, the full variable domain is ETGVTQSPTHLIKTRGQQVTLRCSSQSGHNTVSWYQQALGQGPQFIFQYYREEENGRGNFPPRFSGLQFPNYSSELNVNALELDDSALYLCASSLGQGGGREQYFGPGTRLTVT.

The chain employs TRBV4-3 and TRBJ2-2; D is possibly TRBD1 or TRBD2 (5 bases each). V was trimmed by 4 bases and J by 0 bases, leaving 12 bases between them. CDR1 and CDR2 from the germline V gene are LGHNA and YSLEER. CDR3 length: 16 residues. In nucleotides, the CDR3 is TGCGCCAGCAGCCGGGGGAGCGGAACGAACACCGGGGAGCTGTTTTTT. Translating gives CASSRGSGTNTGELFF.

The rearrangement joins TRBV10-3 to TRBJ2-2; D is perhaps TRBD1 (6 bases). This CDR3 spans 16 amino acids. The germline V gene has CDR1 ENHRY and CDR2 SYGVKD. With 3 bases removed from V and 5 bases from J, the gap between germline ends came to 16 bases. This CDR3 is CAISDISGTWTGELFF. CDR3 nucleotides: TGTGCCATCAGTGACATATCCGGGACATGGACCGGGGAGCTGTTTTTT.

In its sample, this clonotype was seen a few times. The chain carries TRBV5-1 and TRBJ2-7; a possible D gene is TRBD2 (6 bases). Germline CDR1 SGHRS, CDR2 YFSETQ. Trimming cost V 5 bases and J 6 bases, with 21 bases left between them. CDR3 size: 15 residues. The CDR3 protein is CASRSIRGKRGEQYF. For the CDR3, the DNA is TGCGCCAGCAGATCCATCCGCGGGAAAAGAGGCGAGCAGTACTTC.